The 15 T cell receptor beta chains reported below all come from one sample, sequenced in a study of blood T cell repertoires in COVID-19. Clones were read by immunoSEQ multiplex PCR, and TCRdb kept only the in-frame ones, dropping some. Of around 40,000 clones in the sample, approximately 96% were seen once. Sequenced: peripheral blood. Receptors were obtained from a human donor with active COVID-19. The donor label of this sample is uncertain.

The V and J genes are TRBV2 and TRBJ1-6; 8 nucleotides match TRBD1. The CDR3 has 13 amino acids. Unmatched junction bases numbered 5, after V lost 6 bases and J lost 10 bases. Germline V gene data show CDR1 as SNHLY and CDR2 as FYNNEI. This CDR3 reads CASSGDRRSPLHF. As DNA, the CDR3 is TGTGCCAGCAGCGGGGACAGGAGGTCACCCCTCCACTTT.

This sequence joins TRBV14 and TRBJ1-2, with D possibly TRBD1 on 5 matching bases. Germline assignment: CDR1 SGHDN and CDR2 FVKESK. Trimming left V 1 base short and J 4 bases short, with 7 bases between. There are 13 residues in the CDR3. The CDR3 DNA follows: TGTGCCAGCAGCCAAGGACAGACCTATGGCTACACCTTC. Its protein is CASSQGQTYGYTF.

The chain couples TRBV5-8 to TRBJ2-4; the D gene is possibly TRBD1 (7 bases). This CDR3 is 15 amino acids long. Trimming cost V 3 bases and J 13 bases, with 23 bases left between them. Germline CDR1 is SGHTS and CDR2 is YDEGEE. The CDR3 DNA reads TGTGCCAGCAGCTGGGGGGTGAGGGGGCTCACCCGGCAGTACTTC. Its translation: CASSWGVRGLTRQYF.

The genes are TRBV6-5 and TRBJ1-1, with a possible D match to TRBD1 (5 bases). Trimming cost V 8 bases and J 6 bases, with 16 bases left between them. The CDR3 extends over 13 amino acids. CDR1 and CDR2 (germline): MNHEY, SVGAGI. The CDR3 bases are TGTGCCAGCGTTAGAGGAGGGGCGTCTGAAGCTTTCTTT. Protein: CASVRGGASEAFF.

The CDR3 protein is CASSFSLGTQGGEQFF. CDR3 bases: TGTGCCAGCAGCTTCTCGCTCGGGACTCAGGGGGGTGAGCAGTTCTTC. This chain links TRBV11-2 with TRBJ2-1; perhaps TRBD1 as D (7 bases). Per germline, CDR1 SGHAT and CDR2 FQNNGV. The germline V and J ends were trimmed by 3 bases and 9 bases, with 21 bases remaining between them. CDR3 length: 16 amino acids.

The rearrangement joins TRBV3-1 (or the pseudogene TRBV3-2) to TRBJ2-3; D call uncertain. Germline V gene lookup returns CDR1 LGHDT and CDR2 YNNKEL (reference sequence). The CDR3 is 15 amino acids. Trimming cost V 4 bases and J 4 bases, with 15 bases left between them. CDR3 nucleotide sequence: TGTGCCAGCAGCCTCCGGAGCCGGGTTCCAGATACGCAGTATTTT. This sequence encodes CASSLRSRVPDTQYF.

The chain has TRBV6-2 or TRBV6-3 and TRBJ2-3; the D is unclear. Trimming removed 2 bases from V and 2 bases from J, with 8 bases in between. Germline lookup yields CDR1 MNHEY and CDR2 SVGEGT. This CDR3 spans 14 amino acids. CDR3 residues: CASSYPLYTDTQYF. The CDR3 nucleotides are TGTGCCAGCAGTTACCCTCTTTACACAGATACGCAGTATTTT.

The chain employs TRBV3-1 (or the pseudogene TRBV3-2) and TRBJ1-6; D is uncertain. The CDR3 has 19 amino acids. CDR1 is LGHDT, CDR2 YNNKEL, per germline (reference sequence). V was shortened by 0 bases and J by 0 bases, with 15 bases between the two germline ends. This CDR3 reads CASSQEPVGLSSYNSPLHF. CDR3 DNA: TGTGCCAGCAGCCAAGAGCCGGTCGGGTTGAGCTCCTATAATTCACCCCTCCACTTT.

The rearrangement uses TRBV11-1 and TRBJ2-1; D is perhaps TRBD2 (6 bases). Germline V gives CDR1 SGHAT, CDR2 FQDESV (reference sequence). V lost 5 bases to trimming and J lost 10 bases, with 9 bases between them. This CDR3 is 11 amino acids long. The CDR3 loop is CASSLGGEQFF. The CDR3 DNA is TGTGCCAGCAGCCTGGGGGGAGAGCAGTTCTTC.

This rearrangement joins TRBV6-5 to TRBJ2-7, with 11 positions matching TRBD2. With 7 bases clipped from V and 5 bases from J, the junction kept 7 bases outside the gene matches. This CDR3 is 14 amino acids long. The germline V gene encodes CDR1 MNHEY and CDR2 SVGAGI. This chain's CDR3 is CASTRLAGTDEQYF. CDR3 DNA sequence: TGTGCCAGCACCCGACTAGCGGGGACGGACGAGCAGTACTTC.

The rearrangement links TRBV25-1 to TRBJ2-2; weak D call: TRBD2 (5 bases). V dropped 2 bases and J dropped 1 base, with 11 bases sitting between them. CDR1 and CDR2 from the germline V gene are MGHDK and SYGVNS. CDR3 length: 16 amino acids. The CDR3 DNA reads as TGTGCCAGCAGTGAAGTTTTGAGCGGGAACACCGGGGAGCTGTTTTTT. As protein: CASSEVLSGNTGELFF.

The chain recombines TRBV28 with TRBJ2-7; 12 bases line up with TRBD2. CDR1 and CDR2 from the germline V gene are MDHEN and SYDVKM. CDR3 length: 17 amino acids. The V and J ends lost 5 bases and 0 bases, in that order; junction bases with no gene match: 8. This CDR3 is CASSRLAGDLSSYEQYF. CDR3 coding DNA: TGTGCCAGCAGTCGACTAGCGGGGGACCTGAGCTCCTACGAGCAGTACTTC.

The chain uses TRBV5-1 and TRBJ1-6; the match to TRBD1 covers 7 bases. The CDR3 has 15 amino acids. Germline assignment: CDR1 SGHRS and CDR2 YFSETQ. V lost 4 bases to trimming and J lost 7 bases; unmatched junction nucleotides: 8. CDR3 nucleotides: TGCGCCAGCAGCGACGACAGGGCGGTGAATTCACCCCTCCACTTT. This sequence encodes CASSDDRAVNSPLHF.

The chain combines TRBV10-3 with TRBJ1-2; D is possibly TRBD1 (6 bases). The V end lost 4 bases, the J end lost 7 bases, and 16 bases lay between the germline ends. The CDR3 runs 14 residues. Germline V gives CDR1 ENHRY, CDR2 SYGVKD. The CDR3 region is CAISGDSGASGYTF. The CDR3 DNA reads TGTGCCATCAGTGGGGATTCAGGGGCGAGTGGCTACACCTTC.

This clone showed up just once. The rearrangement uses TRBV28 and TRBJ2-1, with D hard to call. V lost 6 bases and J lost 5, with 8 bases in between. The germline V gene has CDR1 MDHEN and CDR2 SYDVKM. The CDR3 runs to 12 residues. The CDR3 DNA reads TGTGCCAGCAGCCAGACTGACAATGAGCAGTTCTTC. Encoded protein: CASSQTDNEQFF.